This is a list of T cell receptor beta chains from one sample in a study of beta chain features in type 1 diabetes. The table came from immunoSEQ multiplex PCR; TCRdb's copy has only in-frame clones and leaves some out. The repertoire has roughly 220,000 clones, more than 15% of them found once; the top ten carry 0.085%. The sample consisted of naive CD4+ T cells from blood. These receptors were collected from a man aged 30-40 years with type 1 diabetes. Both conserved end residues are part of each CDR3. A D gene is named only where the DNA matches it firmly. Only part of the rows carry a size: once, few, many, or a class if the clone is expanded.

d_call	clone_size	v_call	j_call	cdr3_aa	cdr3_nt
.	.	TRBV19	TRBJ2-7	CASSNEQYF	TGTGCCAGTAGTAACGAGCAGTACTTC
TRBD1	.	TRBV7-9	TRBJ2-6	CASSAKGQAGANVLTF	TGTGCCAGCAGCGCGAAAGGACAGGCTGGGGCCAACGTCCTGACTTTC
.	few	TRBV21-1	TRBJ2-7	CASSRAPGQGFYEQYF	TGTGCCAGCAGCCGCGCTCCGGGACAGGGCTTCTACGAGCAGTACTTC
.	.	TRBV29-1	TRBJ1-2	CSVGQLYGYTF	TGCAGCGTTGGGCAACTCTATGGCTACACCTTC
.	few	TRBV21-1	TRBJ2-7	CASRERTGAYEQYF	TGTGCCAGCAGAGAGAGAACAGGGGCCTACGAGCAGTACTTC
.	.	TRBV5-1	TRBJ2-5	CASSLVSGIGGETQYF	TGCGCCAGCAGCCTCGTCTCAGGGATTGGAGGAGAGACCCAGTACTTC
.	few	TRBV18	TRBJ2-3	CASSPQVGGTDTQYF	TGTGCCAGCTCACCGCAGGTCGGGGGCACAGATACGCAGTATTTT
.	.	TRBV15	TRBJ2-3	CATSRGRLSGSTDTQYF	TGTGCCACCAGCAGAGGCCGTCTCTCCGGGAGTACAGATACGCAGTATTTT
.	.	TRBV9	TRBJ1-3	CASSVGVNGNTIYF	TGTGCCAGCAGCGTAGGGGTCAACGGAAACACCATATATTTT
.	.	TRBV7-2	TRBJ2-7	CASSLAQAVYEQYF	TGTGCCAGCAGCTTAGCGCAGGCAGTCTACGAGCAGTACTTC
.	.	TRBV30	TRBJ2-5	CAWSAPIVQYF	TGTGCCTGGAGTGCACCAATCGTCCAGTACTTC
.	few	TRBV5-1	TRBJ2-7	CASSLESPGDGEQYF	TGCGCCAGCAGCTTGGAGAGTCCTGGGGACGGGGAGCAGTACTTC
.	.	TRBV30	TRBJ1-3	CAWSVRGGTNSGNTIYF	TGTGCCTGGAGTGTACGGGGAGGCACCAACTCTGGAAACACCATATATTTT
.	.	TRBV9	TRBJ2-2	CASSVGGANTGELFF	TGTGCCAGCAGCGTGGGCGGGGCGAACACCGGGGAGCTGTTTTTT
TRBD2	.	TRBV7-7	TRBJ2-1	CASSSGTSGKERVFF	TGTGCTAGCAGCTCCGGGACTAGCGGGAAAGAGAGGGTATTCTTC
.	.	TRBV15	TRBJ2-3	CATSRAPGEDTQYF	TGTGCCACCAGCAGAGCCCCAGGGGAGGATACGCAGTATTTT
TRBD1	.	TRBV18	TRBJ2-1	CASSPYRGQVNEQFF	TGTGCCAGCTCACCCTACAGGGGGCAGGTCAATGAGCAGTTCTTC
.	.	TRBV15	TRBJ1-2	CATSRRAYPYGYTF	TGTGCCACCAGCCGCCGGGCCTACCCCTATGGCTACACCTTC
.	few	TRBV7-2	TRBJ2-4	CASSLTSTKNIQYF	TGTGCCAGCAGCCTCACTAGTACCAAAAACATTCAGTACTTC
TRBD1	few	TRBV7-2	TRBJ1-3	CASSARQGGSGNTIYF	TGTGCCAGCAGCGCAAGACAGGGGGGATCAGGAAACACCATATATTTT
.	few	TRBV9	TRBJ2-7	CASSAGVAFRDEQYF	TGTGCCAGCAGCGCTGGGGTAGCGTTTAGGGACGAGCAGTACTTC
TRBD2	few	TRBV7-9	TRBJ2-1	CASTMTSGSYNEQFF	TGTGCCAGCACAATGACTAGCGGGAGCTACAATGAGCAGTTCTTC
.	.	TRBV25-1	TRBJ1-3	CASGMISGNTIYF	TGTGCCAGCGGGATGATCTCTGGAAACACCATATATTTT
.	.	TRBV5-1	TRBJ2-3	CASSLVGDTQYF	TGCGCCAGCAGCTTGGTCGGAGATACGCAGTATTTT
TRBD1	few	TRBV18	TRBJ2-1	CASSQGDEQFF	TGTGCCAGCTCCCAGGGGGATGAGCAGTTCTTC
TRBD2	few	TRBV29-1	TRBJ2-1	CSVTSGSEQFF	TGCAGCGTGACTAGCGGGAGTGAGCAGTTCTTC
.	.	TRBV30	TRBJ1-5	CAWSALARQPQHF	TGTGCCTGGAGTGCTTTAGCGCGTCAGCCCCAGCATTTT
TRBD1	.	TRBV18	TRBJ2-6	CASLFDRAALSGANVLTF	TGTGCCAGCCTTTTTGACAGGGCCGCATTGTCTGGGGCCAACGTCCTGACTTTC
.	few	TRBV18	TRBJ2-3	CASSPPSTDTQYF	TGTGCCAGCTCACCACCCAGCACAGATACGCAGTATTTT
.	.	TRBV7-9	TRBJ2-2	CASTKGTPGELFF	TGTGCCAGCACCAAAGGGACACCCGGGGAGCTGTTTTTT
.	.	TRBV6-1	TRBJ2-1	CASSEFGLAVEQFF	TGTGCCAGCAGTGAATTTGGTTTGGCTGTTGAGCAGTTCTTC
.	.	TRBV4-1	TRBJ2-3	CASSQPRERDTQYF	TGCGCCAGCAGCCAACCCAGGGAAAGGGATACGCAGTATTTT
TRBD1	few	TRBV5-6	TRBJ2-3	CASSSGQGADTQYF	TGTGCCAGCAGTTCGGGACAGGGAGCAGATACGCAGTATTTT
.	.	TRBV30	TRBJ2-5	CAWSVYQETQYF	TGTGCCTGGAGTGTCTATCAAGAGACCCAGTACTTC
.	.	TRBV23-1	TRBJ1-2	CASSPGIKHDYGYTF	TGCGCCAGCAGTCCAGGCATAAAGCACGACTATGGCTACACCTTC
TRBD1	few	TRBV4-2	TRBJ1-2	CASSRGQIYGYTF	TGTGCCAGCAGCCGGGGACAGATTTATGGCTACACCTTC
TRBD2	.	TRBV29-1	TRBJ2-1	CSVAGTSGVNEQFF	TGCAGCGTAGCCGGGACTAGCGGAGTTAATGAGCAGTTCTTC
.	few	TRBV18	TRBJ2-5	CASSPREETQYF	TGTGCCAGCTCACCACGTGAAGAGACCCAGTACTTC
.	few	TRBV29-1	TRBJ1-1	CSVGRQANTEAFF	TGCAGCGTTGGGCGGCAGGCGAACACTGAAGCTTTCTTT
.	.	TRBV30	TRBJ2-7	CAWTSGPYEQYF	TGTGCCTGGACATCCGGGCCCTACGAGCAGTACTTC
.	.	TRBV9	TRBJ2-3	CASSVEADTQYF	TGTGCCAGCAGCGTAGAAGCCGATACGCAGTATTTT
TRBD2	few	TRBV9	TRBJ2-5	CASSVSGMGGQETQYF	TGTGCCAGCAGCGTAAGCGGGATGGGTGGCCAAGAGACCCAGTACTTC
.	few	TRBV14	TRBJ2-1	CASSQDLTRGSYNEQFF	TGTGCCAGCAGCCAAGATTTGACCAGGGGTTCCTACAATGAGCAGTTCTTC
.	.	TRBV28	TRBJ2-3	CASSLVTGETGDTQYF	TGTGCCAGCAGTTTAGTCACGGGAGAGACAGGAGATACGCAGTATTTT
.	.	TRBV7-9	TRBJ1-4	CASSLSEKLFF	TGTGCCAGCAGCTTGTCGGAAAAACTGTTTTTT
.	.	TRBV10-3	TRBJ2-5	CASSDKSLGRHQETQYF	TGTGCCAGCAGTGATAAAAGTCTGGGACGGCACCAAGAGACCCAGTACTTC
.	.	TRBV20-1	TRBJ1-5	CSANQPQHF	TGCAGTGCTAATCAGCCCCAGCATTTT
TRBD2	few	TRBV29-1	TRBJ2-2	CSAVGLAGTGELFF	TGCAGTGCCGTCGGGCTAGCGGGCACCGGGGAGCTGTTTTTT
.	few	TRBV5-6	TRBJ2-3	CASSLYGRETQYF	TGTGCCAGCAGTTTATATGGAAGGGAAACGCAGTATTTT
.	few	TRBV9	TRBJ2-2	CASSSGRSNTGELFF	TGTGCCAGCAGCTCCGGGCGATCGAACACCGGGGAGCTGTTTTTT
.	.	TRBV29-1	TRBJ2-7	CSVVPRRAAYEQYF	TGCAGCGTTGTACCCCGGAGGGCGGCCTACGAGCAGTACTTC
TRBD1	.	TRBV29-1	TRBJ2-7	CSVGQAISYEQYF	TGCAGCGTGGGACAGGCGATATCCTACGAGCAGTACTTC
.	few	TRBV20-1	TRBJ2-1	CSAADGEQFF	TGCAGTGCAGCCGATGGTGAGCAGTTCTTC
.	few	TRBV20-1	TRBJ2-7	CSAGDSYEQYF	TGCAGTGCGGGGGACTCCTACGAGCAGTACTTC
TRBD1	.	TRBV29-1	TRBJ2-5	CSAAGRGLGETQYF	TGCAGCGCCGCCGGCAGGGGGCTCGGGGAGACCCAGTACTTC
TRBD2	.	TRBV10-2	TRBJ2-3	CAASGSGDTQYF	TGCGCCGCTAGCGGGAGTGGAGATACGCAGTATTTT
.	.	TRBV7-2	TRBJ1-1	CASSPQTGRVLGEAFF	TGTGCCAGCAGCCCACAAACCGGCAGGGTGCTCGGTGAAGCTTTCTTT
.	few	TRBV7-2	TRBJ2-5	CASSFGLGQIQETQYF	TGTGCCAGCAGCTTTGGGTTGGGACAAATCCAAGAGACCCAGTACTTC
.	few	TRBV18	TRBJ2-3	CASSPGQGTDTQYF	TGTGCCAGCTCACCGGGACAAGGCACAGATACGCAGTATTTT